These T cell receptor beta chains were read from a single sample in a study of blood T cell repertoires in COVID-19. Sequencing used immunoSEQ multiplex PCR; TCRdb keeps in-frame clones, though not all of them. Of about 360,000 clones detected, more than 75% appear once; the ten largest clones hold approximately 1.3%. Source material: PBMCs or T cells enriched from blood (not recorded which). These receptors were obtained from a man aged 30 to 45 who had recovered from COVID-19. The conserved cysteine and the conserved F or W are not part of the CDR3 here.

j_call	v_call	cdr3_aa
TRBJ1-2	TRBV4-2	ASSQFGTDYGYT
TRBJ1-5	TRBV19	ASSIVGTGIRSNQPQH
TRBJ2-2	TRBV7-8	ASSSQVAGELF
TRBJ1-2	TRBV18	ASSRQGRGYT
TRBJ2-1	TRBV9	ASSVATRTSGTLVQQF
TRBJ2-7	TRBV19	ASSTLGNYEQY
TRBJ2-2	TRBV9	ASSGGGGLTGELF
TRBJ1-5	TRBV6-5	ASRDRSKGPQH
TRBJ1-2	TRBV4-3	ASSQDVEIYGYT
TRBJ1-1	TRBV19	ASSRQGLGAEAF
TRBJ1-2	TRBV10-3	AISGDSGNYGYT
TRBJ1-2	TRBV9	ASSVVPGDGYT
TRBJ2-7	TRBV9	PPRGGGDRGAYEQY
TRBJ2-5	TRBV6-5	ASSRTVQETQY
TRBJ1-4	TRBV5-4	ASSPRDRRNEKLF
TRBJ1-1	TRBV9	ASSVVRTGDLNTEAF
TRBJ1-1	TRBV9	ASSPRDRATEAF
TRBJ1-6	TRBV5-4	ASSARDRDSPLH
TRBJ2-6	TRBV2	ASSRTGGPNVLT
TRBJ2-3	TRBV4-2	ASSQELAGGPTDTQY
TRBJ2-7	TRBV3-1/TRBV3-2	ASSPWTGGVYEQY
TRBJ2-4	TRBV12-1	ASSSQGATDIQY